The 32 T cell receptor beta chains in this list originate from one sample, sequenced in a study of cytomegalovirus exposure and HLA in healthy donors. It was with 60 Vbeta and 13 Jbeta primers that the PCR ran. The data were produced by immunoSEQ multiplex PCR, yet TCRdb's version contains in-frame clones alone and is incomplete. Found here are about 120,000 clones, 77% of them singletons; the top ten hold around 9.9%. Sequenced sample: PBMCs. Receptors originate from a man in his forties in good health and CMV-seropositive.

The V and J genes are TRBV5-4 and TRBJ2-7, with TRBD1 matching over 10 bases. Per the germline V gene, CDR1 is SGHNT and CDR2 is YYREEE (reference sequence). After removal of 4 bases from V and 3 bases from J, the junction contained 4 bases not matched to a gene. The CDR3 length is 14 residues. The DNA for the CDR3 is TGTGCCAGCAGCCCGGGACAGGGGCTCTACGAGCAGTACTTC. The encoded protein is CASSPGQGLYEQYF.

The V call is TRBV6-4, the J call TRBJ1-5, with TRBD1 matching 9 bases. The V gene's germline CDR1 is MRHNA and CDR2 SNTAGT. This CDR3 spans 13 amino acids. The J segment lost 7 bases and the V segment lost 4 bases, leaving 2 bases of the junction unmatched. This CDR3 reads CASSVTGGQPQHF. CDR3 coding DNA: TGTGCCAGCAGTGTTACAGGGGGCCAGCCCCAGCATTTT.

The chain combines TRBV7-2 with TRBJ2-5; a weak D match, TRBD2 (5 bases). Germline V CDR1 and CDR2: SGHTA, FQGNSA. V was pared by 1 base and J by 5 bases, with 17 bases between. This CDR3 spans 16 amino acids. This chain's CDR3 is CASSLGGPRVSETQYF. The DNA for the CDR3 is TGTGCCAGCAGCTTAGGAGGGCCAAGGGTTTCGGAGACCCAGTACTTC.

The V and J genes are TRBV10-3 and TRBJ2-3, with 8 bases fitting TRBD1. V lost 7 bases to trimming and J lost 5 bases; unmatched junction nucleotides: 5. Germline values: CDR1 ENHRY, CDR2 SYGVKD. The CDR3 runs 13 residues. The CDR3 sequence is CAINIDRGDTQYF. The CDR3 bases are TGTGCCATCAACATAGACAGGGGAGATACGCAGTATTTT.

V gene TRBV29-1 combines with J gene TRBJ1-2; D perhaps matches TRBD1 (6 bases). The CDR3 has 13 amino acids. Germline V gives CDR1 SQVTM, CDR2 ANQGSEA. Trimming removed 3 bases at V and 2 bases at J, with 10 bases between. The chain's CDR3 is CSVDTGQNYGYTF. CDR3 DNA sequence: TGCAGCGTTGATACAGGGCAGAACTATGGCTACACCTTC. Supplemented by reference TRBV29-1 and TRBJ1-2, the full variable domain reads SAVISQKPSRDICQRGTSLTIQCQVDSQVTMMFWYRQQPGQSLTLIATANQGSEATYESGFVIDKFPISRPNLTFSTLTVSNMSPEDSSIYLCSVDTGQNYGYTFGSGTRLTVV.

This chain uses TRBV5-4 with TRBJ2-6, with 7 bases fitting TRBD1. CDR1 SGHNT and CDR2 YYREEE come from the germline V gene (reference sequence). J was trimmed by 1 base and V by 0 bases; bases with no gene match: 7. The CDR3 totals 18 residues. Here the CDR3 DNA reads TGTGCCAGCAGCTTGGAGGTGACAGGGACATCTGGGGCCAACGTCCTGACTTTC. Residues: CASSLEVTGTSGANVLTF.

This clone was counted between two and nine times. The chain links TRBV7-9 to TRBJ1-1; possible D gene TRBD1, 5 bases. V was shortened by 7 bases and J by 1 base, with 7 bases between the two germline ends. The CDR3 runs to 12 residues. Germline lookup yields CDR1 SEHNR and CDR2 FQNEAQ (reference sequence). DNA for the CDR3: TGTGCCAGCAACGGACAGAACACTGAAGCTTTCTTT. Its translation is CASNGQNTEAFF.

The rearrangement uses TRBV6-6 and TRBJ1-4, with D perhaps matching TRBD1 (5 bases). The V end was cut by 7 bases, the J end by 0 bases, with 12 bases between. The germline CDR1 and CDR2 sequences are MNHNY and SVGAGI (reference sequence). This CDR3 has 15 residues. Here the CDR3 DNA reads TGTGCCAGCATTACCGACAGTGCAACTAATGAAAAACTGTTTTTT. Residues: CASITDSATNEKLFF.

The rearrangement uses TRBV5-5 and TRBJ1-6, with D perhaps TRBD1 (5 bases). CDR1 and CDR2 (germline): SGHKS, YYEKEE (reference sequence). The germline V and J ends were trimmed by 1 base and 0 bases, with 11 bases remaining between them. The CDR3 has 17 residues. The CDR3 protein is CASSLRGGGSYNSPLHF. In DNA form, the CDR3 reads TGTGCCAGCAGCTTGCGAGGCGGGGGCTCCTATAATTCACCCCTCCACTTT.

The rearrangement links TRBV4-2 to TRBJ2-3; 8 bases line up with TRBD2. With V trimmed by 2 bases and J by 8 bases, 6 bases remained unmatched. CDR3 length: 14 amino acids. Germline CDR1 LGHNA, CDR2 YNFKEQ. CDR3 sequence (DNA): TGTGCCAGCAGCCAACCGGGGGGGCCGGGTACGCAGTATTTT. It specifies CASSQPGGPGTQYF.

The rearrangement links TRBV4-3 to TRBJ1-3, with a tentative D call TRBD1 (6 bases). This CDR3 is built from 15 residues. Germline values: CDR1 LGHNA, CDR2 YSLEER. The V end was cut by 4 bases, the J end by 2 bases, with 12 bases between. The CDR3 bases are TGCGCCAGCAGCCGCATACCAGGGGCTGGAAACACCATATATTTT. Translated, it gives CASSRIPGAGNTIYF.

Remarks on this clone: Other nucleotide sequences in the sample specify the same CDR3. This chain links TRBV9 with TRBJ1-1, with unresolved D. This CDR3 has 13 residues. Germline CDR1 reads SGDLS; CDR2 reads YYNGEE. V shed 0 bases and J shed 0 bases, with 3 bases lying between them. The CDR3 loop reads CASSVAVNTEAFF. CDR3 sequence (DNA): TGTGCCAGCAGCGTAGCGGTGAACACTGAAGCTTTCTTT.

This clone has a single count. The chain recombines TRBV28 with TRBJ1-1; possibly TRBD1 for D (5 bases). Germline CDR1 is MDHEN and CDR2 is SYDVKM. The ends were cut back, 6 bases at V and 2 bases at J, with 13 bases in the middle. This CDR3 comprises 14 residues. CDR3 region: CASRVDSPNTEAFF. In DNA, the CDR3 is TGTGCCAGCAGGGTCGACAGCCCCAACACTGAAGCTTTCTTT. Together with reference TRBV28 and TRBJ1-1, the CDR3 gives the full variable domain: DVKVTQSSRYLVKRTGEKVFLECVQDMDHENMFWYRQDPGLGLRLIYFSYDVKMKEKGDIPEGYSVSREKKERFSLILESASTNQTSMYLCASRVDSPNTEAFFGQGTRLTVV.

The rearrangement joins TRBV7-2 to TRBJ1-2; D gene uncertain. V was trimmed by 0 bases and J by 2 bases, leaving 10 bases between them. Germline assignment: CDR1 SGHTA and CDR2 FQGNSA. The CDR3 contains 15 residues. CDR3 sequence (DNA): TGTGCCAGCAGCTTAGCGCTGAAGGAGAACTATGGCTACACCTTC. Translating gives CASSLALKENYGYTF.

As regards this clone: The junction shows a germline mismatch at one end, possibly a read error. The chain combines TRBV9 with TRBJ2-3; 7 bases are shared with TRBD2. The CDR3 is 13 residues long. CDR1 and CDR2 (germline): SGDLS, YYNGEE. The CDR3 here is CASSVLSGVDPNF. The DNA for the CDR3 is TGTGCCAGCAGCGTATTGAGCGGGGTGGACCCGAATTTT. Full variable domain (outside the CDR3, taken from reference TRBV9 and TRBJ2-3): DSGVTQTPKHLITATGQRVTLRCSPRSGDLSVYWYQQSLDQGLQFLIQYYNGEERAKGNILERFSAQQFPDLHSELNLSSLELGDSALYFCASSVLSGVDPNFGPGTRLTVL.

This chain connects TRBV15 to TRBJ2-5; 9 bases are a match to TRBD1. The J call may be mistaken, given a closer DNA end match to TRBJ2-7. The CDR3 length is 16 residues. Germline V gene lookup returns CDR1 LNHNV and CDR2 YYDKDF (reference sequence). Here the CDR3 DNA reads TGTGCCACCAGCAGAAGATCCGGGACAGGGATACCCGAGCAGTACTTC. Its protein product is CATSRRSGTGIPEQYF.

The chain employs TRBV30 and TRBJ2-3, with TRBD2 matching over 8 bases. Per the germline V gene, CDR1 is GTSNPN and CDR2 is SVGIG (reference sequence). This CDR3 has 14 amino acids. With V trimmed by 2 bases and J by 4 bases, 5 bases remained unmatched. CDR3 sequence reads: CAWSRGGNADTQYF. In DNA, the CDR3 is TGTGCCTGGAGTCGGGGGGGGAACGCAGATACGCAGTATTTT.

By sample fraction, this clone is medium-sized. CDR3 coding DNA: TGCGCCAGCAGCTTGGGGACACCTACCGGGGAGCTGTTTTTT. As protein: CASSLGTPTGELFF. The gene calls are TRBV5-1 and TRBJ2-2, with D tentatively TRBD1 (5 bases). CDR3 length: 14 residues. Trimming cost V 0 bases and J 5 bases, with 8 bases left between them. The V gene's germline CDR1 is SGHRS and CDR2 YFSETQ.

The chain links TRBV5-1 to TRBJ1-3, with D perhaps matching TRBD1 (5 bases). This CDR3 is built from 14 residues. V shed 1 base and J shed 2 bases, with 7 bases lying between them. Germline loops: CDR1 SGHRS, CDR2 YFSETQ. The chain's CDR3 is CASSLIGAGNTIYF. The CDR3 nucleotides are TGCGCCAGCAGCTTGATAGGGGCTGGAAACACCATATATTTT.

The CDR3 region has the DNA TGTGCCAGCAGCCATGGGACAGGGCTGGAGACCCAGTACTTC. Its translation is CASSHGTGLETQYF. The V and J genes are TRBV7-9 and TRBJ2-5; 9 bases line up with TRBD1. The CDR3 extends over 14 amino acids. The germline gives CDR1 SEHNR, CDR2 FQNEAQ (reference sequence). Trimming took 5 bases from V and 5 from J; bases not matched to a gene: 6.

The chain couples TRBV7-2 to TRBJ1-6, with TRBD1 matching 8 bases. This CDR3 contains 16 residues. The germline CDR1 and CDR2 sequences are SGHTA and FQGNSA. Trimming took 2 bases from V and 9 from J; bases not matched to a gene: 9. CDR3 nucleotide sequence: TGTGCCAGCAGCTTAAACAGGGGGGGGCTTATTTCACCCCTCCACTTT. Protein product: CASSLNRGGLISPLHF.

CDR3 DNA sequence: TGCGCCAGCAGCCACGGCAGGGGGTATCAGCCCCAGCATTTT. It codes for CASSHGRGYQPQHF. The rearrangement uses TRBV4-3 and TRBJ1-5; 7 bases are shared with TRBD1. The J segment lost 5 bases and the V segment lost 3 bases, leaving 4 bases of the junction unmatched. CDR3 length equals 14 residues. Per the germline V gene, CDR1 is LGHNA and CDR2 is YSLEER.

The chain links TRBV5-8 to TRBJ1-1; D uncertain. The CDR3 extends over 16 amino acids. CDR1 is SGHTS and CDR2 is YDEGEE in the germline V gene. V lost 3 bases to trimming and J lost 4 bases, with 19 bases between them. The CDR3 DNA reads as TGTGCCAGCAGCTCCTCCATAGGGAGGATCGGCACTGAAGCTTTCTTT. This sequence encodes CASSSSIGRIGTEAFF. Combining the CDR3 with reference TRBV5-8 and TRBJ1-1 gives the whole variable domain EAGVTQSPTHLIKTRGQQATLRCSPISGHTSVYWYQQALGLGLQFLLWYDEGEERNRGNFPPRFSGRQFPNYSSELNVNALELEDSALYLCASSSSIGRIGTEAFFGQGTRLTVV.

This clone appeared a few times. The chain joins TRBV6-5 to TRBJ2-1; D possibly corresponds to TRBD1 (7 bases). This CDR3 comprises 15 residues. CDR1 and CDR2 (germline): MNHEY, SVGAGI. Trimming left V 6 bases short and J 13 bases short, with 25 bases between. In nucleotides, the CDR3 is TGTGCCAGCAGCTCGACAGGGAGGCGACGAACCGTCCAGTTCTTC. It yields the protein CASSSTGRRRTVQFF.

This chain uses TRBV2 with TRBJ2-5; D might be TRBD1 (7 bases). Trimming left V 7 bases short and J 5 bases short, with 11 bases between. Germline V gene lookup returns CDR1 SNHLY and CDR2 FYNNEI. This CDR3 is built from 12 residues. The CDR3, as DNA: TGTGCCAGCATTCAGGGGGGTGAGACCCAGTACTTC. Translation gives CASIQGGETQYF. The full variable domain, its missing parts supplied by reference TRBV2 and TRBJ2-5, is EPEVTQTPSHQVTQMGQEVILRCVPISNHLYFYWYRQILGQKVEFLVSFYNNEISEKSEIFDDQFSVERPDGSNFTLKIRSTKLEDSAMYFCASIQGGETQYFGPGTRLLVL.

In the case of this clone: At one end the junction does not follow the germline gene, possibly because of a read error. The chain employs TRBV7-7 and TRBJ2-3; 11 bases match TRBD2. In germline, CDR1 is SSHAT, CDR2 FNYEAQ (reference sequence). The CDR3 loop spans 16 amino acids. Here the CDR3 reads CASSPLAGASTDTQYF. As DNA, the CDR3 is TGTGCTAGCAGCCCACTAGCGGGGGCCAGCACAGATACGCAGTATTTT.

The CDR3 nucleotides read TGTGCCAGTAGTGCAGGGGGCGATTACAATGAGCAGTTCTTC. The encoded protein is CASSAGGDYNEQFF. The chain combines TRBV19 with TRBJ2-1; 8 bases map to TRBD1. This CDR3 contains 14 residues. Per the germline V gene, CDR1 is LNHDA and CDR2 is SQIVND (reference sequence). The trim removed 5 bases at V and 4 bases at J, leaving 4 bases unmatched.

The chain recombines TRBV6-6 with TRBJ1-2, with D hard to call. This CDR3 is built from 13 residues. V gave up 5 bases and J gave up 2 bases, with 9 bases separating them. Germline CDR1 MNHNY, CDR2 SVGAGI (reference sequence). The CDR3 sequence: CASSESENYGYTF. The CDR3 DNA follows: TGTGCCAGCAGTGAGTCGGAGAACTATGGCTACACCTTC.

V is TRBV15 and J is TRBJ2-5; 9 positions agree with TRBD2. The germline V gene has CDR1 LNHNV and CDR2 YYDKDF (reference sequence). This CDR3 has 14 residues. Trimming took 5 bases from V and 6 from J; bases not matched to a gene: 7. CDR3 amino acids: CATSFRTSEKTQYF. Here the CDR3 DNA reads TGTGCCACCAGCTTCCGGACTAGCGAGAAGACCCAGTACTTC.

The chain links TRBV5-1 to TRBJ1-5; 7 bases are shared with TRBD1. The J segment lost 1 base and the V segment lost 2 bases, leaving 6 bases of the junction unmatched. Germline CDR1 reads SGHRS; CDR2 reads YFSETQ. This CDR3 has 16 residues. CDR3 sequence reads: CASSLGTATSNQPQHF. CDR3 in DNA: TGCGCCAGCAGCTTAGGGACAGCAACCAGCAATCAGCCCCAGCATTTT.

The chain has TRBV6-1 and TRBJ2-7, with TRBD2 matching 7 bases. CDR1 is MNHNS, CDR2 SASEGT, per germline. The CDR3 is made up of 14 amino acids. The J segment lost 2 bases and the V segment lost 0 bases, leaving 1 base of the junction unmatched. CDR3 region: CASSEAGGAYEQYF. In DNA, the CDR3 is TGTGCCAGCAGTGAAGCTGGGGGGGCCTACGAGCAGTACTTC.

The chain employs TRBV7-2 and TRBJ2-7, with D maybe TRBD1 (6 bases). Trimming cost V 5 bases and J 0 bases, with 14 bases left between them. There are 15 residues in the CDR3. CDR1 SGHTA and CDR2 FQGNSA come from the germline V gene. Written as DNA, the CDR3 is TGTGCCAGCAGCCTAGGAACAGGGCCCTCCTACGAGCAGTACTTC. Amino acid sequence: CASSLGTGPSYEQYF.